The subject of this entry is one T cell receptor beta chain. What it recognizes is unknown. This entry comes from a study of T cells in localized non-small cell lung cancer. Study findings and constraints: Adjacent lung had a median around 60 of the 100 largest tumor clones.

V was pared by 6 bases and J by 5 bases, with 8 bases between. CDR1 SGHNT and CDR2 YENEEA come from the germline V gene. The CDR3 contains 12 residues. TCRdb's copy holds only in-frame clones and misses some; the assay was immunoSEQ multiplex PCR. This sample has roughly 30,000 clones; 94% occur once, and the top ten carry about 0.7%. This specimen was peripheral blood, taken before any cancer treatment. The rearrangement links TRBV11-3 to TRBJ1-3, with D hard to call. This clonotype was sampled from a woman aged 35 to 70 with stage I lung adenocarcinoma. CDR3 sequence reads: CASRDGRNTIYF. The CDR3 DNA is TGTGCCAGCAGGGACGGTCGAAACACCATATATTTT.